A single T cell receptor beta chain is shown here with its context. This CDR3 is built from 17 residues. Germline V gives CDR1 SGHDT, CDR2 YYEEEE. The V end was cut by 4 bases, the J end by 2 bases, with 21 bases between. If patients had autoimmune disease history or systemic immunosuppression, they were excluded. The sample belongs to a study of OX40 agonist ivuxolimab in advanced cancers. Study-level background: Patients were dosed with the agonistic anti-OX40 (CD134) antibody ivuxolimab. Patients were treated with intravenous ivuxolimab, dosed at 0.01 to 10 mg/kg and infused every 2 weeks. Patients achieving partial responses numbered three: one hepatocellular carcinoma case and two cutaneous melanoma cases.

TCRdb's copy holds only in-frame clones and misses some; the assay was immunoSEQ multiplex PCR. The data show around 64,000 clones, more than 75% seen once. The sequence was collected from an adult with an advanced solid tumor such as melanoma, head and neck, liver or kidney cancer. The chain recombines TRBV5-6 with TRBJ1-2, with D maybe TRBD1 (5 bases). The sample in question was CD4+ or CD8+ T cells sorted from blood, obtained in a trial of the OX40 agonist ivuxolimab. This CDR3 reads CASSPWAGAASNYGYTF. As DNA, the CDR3 is TGTGCCAGCAGCCCGTGGGCCGGGGCCGCCTCGAACTATGGCTACACCTTC.